Shown below are 14 T cell receptor beta chains from a single sample sequenced in a study of blood T cell repertoires in COVID-19 (dated by TCRdb to between 2020 and 2021). Library construction relied on the immunoSEQ multiplex PCR assay. TCRdb obtained this table from immuneACCESS and retained in-frame rearrangements with V and J assigned. These tables miss some clones; where compared with another copy, unresolved V genes account for less than half of the shortfall, and the remainder is unexplained. Counted in this sample were around 130,000 clones; less than 90% of them appeared once. Together, the top ten hold about 1.3% of the sample. Input material: peripheral blood. The receptors originated from a man in his 60s with acute or convalescent COVID-19.

The chain combines TRBV4-1 with TRBJ1-6; D is perhaps TRBD1 (6 bases). CDR1 and CDR2 from the germline V gene are MGHRA and YSYEKL. The ends were cut back, 0 bases at V and 10 bases at J, with 16 bases in the middle. CDR3 size: 16 residues. Here the CDR3 reads CASSQEGGSVSSPLHF. The CDR3 bases are TGCGCCAGCAGCCAAGAAGGGGGTTCAGTATCGTCACCCCTCCACTTT.

This chain uses TRBV7-9 with TRBJ2-1; 8 bases fit TRBD2. The CDR3 has 16 amino acids. Germline-derived CDR1 and CDR2 are SEHNR and FQNEAQ (reference sequence). V lost 5 bases to trimming and J lost 0 bases; unmatched junction nucleotides: 6. As DNA, the CDR3 is TGTGCCAGCAGCCCCAACGGGAGGGCCTCCTACAATGAGCAGTTCTTC. Translating gives CASSPNGRASYNEQFF.

This chain joins TRBV7-3 and TRBJ2-3; D remains ambiguous. The CDR3 extends over 12 amino acids. Trimming stripped 2 bases from V and 8 bases from J, with 8 bases between. Germline V gives CDR1 SGHTA, CDR2 FQGTGA. Here the CDR3 reads CASSLGESTQYF. The CDR3 nucleotides read TGTGCCAGCAGCTTAGGAGAGAGTACGCAGTATTTT.

The V gene is TRBV19, the J gene TRBJ1-2; a weak D match, TRBD1 (5 bases). The CDR3 covers 14 residues. Between the trimmed V and J ends, which lost 2 bases and 4 bases, there was a span of 11 bases. CDR1 and CDR2 (germline): LNHDA, SQIVND (reference sequence). CDR3 region: CASSIPFGGYGYTF. CDR3 coding DNA: TGTGCCAGTAGTATACCCTTCGGGGGCTATGGCTACACCTTC. The whole variable domain, filled in from reference TRBV19 and TRBJ1-2, reads DGGITQSPKYLFRKEGQNVTLSCEQNLNHDAMYWYRQDPGQGLRLIYYSQIVNDFQKGDIAEGYSVSREKKESFPLTVTSAQKNPTAFYLCASSIPFGGYGYTFGSGTRLTVV.

The chain links TRBV27 to TRBJ2-3; 15 bases match TRBD2. CDR3 length: 16 residues. V shed 5 bases and J 5 bases; nucleotides not matched to a gene: 5. Germline CDR1 reads MNHEY; CDR2 reads SMNVEV (reference sequence). The CDR3 DNA follows: TGTGCCAGCAGTCTCCGGACTAGCGGGGGGGGAGATACGCAGTATTTT. Residues: CASSLRTSGGGDTQYF.

V is TRBV9 and J is TRBJ1-2, with D maybe TRBD1 (6 bases). Germline values: CDR1 SGDLS, CDR2 YYNGEE. The CDR3 covers 13 residues. Trimming removed 3 bases at V and 7 bases at J, with 13 bases between. CDR3 bases: TGTGCCAGCAGCGAAACAGGGCGTCTTGGCTACACCTTC. It encodes CASSETGRLGYTF.

This clone showed up just a few times. The chain is built from TRBV5-8 and TRBJ2-7; the D gene is possibly TRBD2 (7 bases). The germline CDR1 and CDR2 sequences are SGHTS and YDEGEE. The CDR3 has 20 residues. V lost 3 bases, J lost 1 base, and 29 bases lay in between. CDR3 sequence (DNA): TGTGCCAGCAGCTCGAAGGCTAGGGGGAGGGGGATCACGAAGTCCTACGAGCAGTACTTC. Amino acids: CASSSKARGRGITKSYEQYF.

The gene calls are TRBV18 and TRBJ1-3, with 8 bases fitting TRBD1. This CDR3 has 16 amino acids. Trimming removed 5 bases from V and 2 bases from J; junction bases left unmatched: 8. Germline V gives CDR1 KGHSH, CDR2 LQKENI. The CDR3 DNA reads as TGTGCCAGCTCATTAGGACAGGGAACTGCTGGAAACACCATATATTTT. Protein: CASSLGQGTAGNTIYF.

The gene calls are TRBV11-2 and TRBJ1-2; D may be TRBD1 (5 bases). Germline V gives CDR1 SGHAT, CDR2 FQNNGV. This CDR3 contains 16 residues. V was trimmed by 5 bases and J by 6 bases, leaving 22 bases between them. The CDR3 loop reads CASSPLTSRWGHGYTF. The DNA of the CDR3 is TGTGCCAGCAGCCCCCTAACAAGCCGGTGGGGCCATGGCTACACCTTC.

The chain joins TRBV5-1 to TRBJ1-4; no reliable D call. This CDR3 spans 16 amino acids. Germline V gene sequence: CDR1 SGHRS, CDR2 YFSETQ. V dropped 2 bases and J dropped 8 bases, with 19 bases sitting between them. CDR3 sequence: CASSLIVDPGLEKLFF. The CDR3 DNA reads as TGCGCCAGCAGCTTAATTGTTGACCCGGGATTGGAAAAACTGTTTTTT.

The gene calls are TRBV9 and TRBJ2-3; 7 nucleotides agree with TRBD2. V shed 0 bases and J 10 bases; nucleotides not matched to a gene: 5. The CDR3 is made up of 13 amino acids. The germline V gene has CDR1 SGDLS and CDR2 YYNGEE. The CDR3 sequence is CASSVEPGGSQYF. As DNA, the CDR3 is TGTGCCAGCAGCGTAGAGCCCGGGGGGTCGCAGTATTTT.

The chain joins TRBV5-1 to TRBJ2-2; D might be TRBD2 (5 bases). Trimming cost V 0 bases and J 6 bases, with 12 bases left between them. This CDR3 is 15 amino acids long. CDR1 is SGHRS and CDR2 is YFSETQ in the germline V gene. This chain's CDR3 is CASSLEAGLPGELFF. The CDR3 coding sequence is TGCGCCAGCAGCTTGGAAGCAGGACTCCCCGGGGAGCTGTTTTTT.

This clone was recorded a few times. The chain uses TRBV5-1 and TRBJ2-1; the D gene is possibly TRBD1 (6 bases). The CDR3 spans 15 residues. V shed 4 bases and J shed 4 bases, with 15 bases lying between them. CDR1 is SGHRS, CDR2 YFSETQ, per germline. CDR3 in DNA: TGCGCCAGCAGCCCGACCGACAGGAGTTACAATGAGCAGTTCTTC. It specifies CASSPTDRSYNEQFF.

The chain carries TRBV24-1 and TRBJ1-2; D not resolved. CDR1 and CDR2 from the germline V gene are KGHDR and SFDVKD. CDR3 length: 13 amino acids. V was clipped by 3 bases and J by 4 bases, with 8 bases between them. CDR3 in amino acids: CATSDAGIYGYTF. CDR3 nucleotide sequence: TGTGCCACCAGTGATGCGGGAATCTATGGCTACACCTTC.